The rows below give T cell receptor beta chains drawn from one sample of a study of response to subunit inactivated influenza vaccine. Each CDR3 protein gets one entry after TCRdb re-called the RT-PCR reads with MiXCR. Of about 780,000 distinct CDR3 sequences in the sample, around a sixth were seen once. This material consisted of PBMCs from blood, taken less than 6 days after vaccination. Source of these receptors: a man aged 45-65 years who received an inactivated influenza vaccine. The CDR3 runs from the conserved cysteine through the conserved F or W. The D gene is left open where the match is weak. Some rows have no size entry. The others give once, few or many, or a class for an expanded clone.

size,J,D,V,DNA,CDR3
once,TRBJ2-1,NA,TRBV12-3/TRBV12-4,TGTGCCAGCACGGGGGCGGTTCGCAATGAGCAGTTCTTC,CASTGAVRNEQFF
few,TRBJ2-3,TRBD2,TRBV7-2,TGTGCCAGCAGCTCAGCTGGGGGAGGGGTCACAGATACGCAGTATTTT,CASSSAGGGVTDTQYF
many,TRBJ2-1,TRBD1,TRBV4-1,TGCGCCAGCAGCCATACAGGGGAATATGAGCAGTTCTTC,CASSHTGEYEQFF
NA,TRBJ2-2,TRBD2,TRBV7-6,TGTGCCAGCACCACTAGCGGGGGGCCCCCATGGGCCGGGGAGCTGTTTTTT,CASTTSGGPPWAGELFF
NA,TRBJ2-1,TRBD2,TRBV4-2,TGTGCCAGCAGCCAAGAGGGACTAGCGGGAGTAAGGGGTGAGCAGTTCTTC,CASSQEGLAGVRGEQFF
NA,TRBJ2-7,NA,TRBV6-5,TGTGCCAGCAGTTACCCCGCGGGGATTAGCGGTAACTCCTACGAGCAGTACTTC,CASSYPAGISGNSYEQYF
few,TRBJ1-1,NA,TRBV7-8,TGTGCCAGCAGCTCATCTCACCGATCCTCCAGGGTTGGAGCTTTCTTT,CASSSSHRSSRVGAFF
NA,TRBJ2-7,NA,TRBV10-3,TGTGCCATCAGTGAGTCGGGCAGATCCGAGCAGTACTTC,CAISESGRSEQYF
NA,TRBJ1-2,NA,TRBV5-1,TGCGCCAGCAGCTTGGATACAGGAAACAACTATGGCTACACCTTC,CASSLDTGNNYGYTF
NA,TRBJ2-3,NA,TRBV6-5,TGTGCCAGCAGTTACTCGACCAGGGGAGATACGCAGTATTTT,CASSYSTRGDTQYF
NA,TRBJ2-1,NA,TRBV12-5,TGTGCTAGCCGAGAGGGGACCCGTTATCATGAGCAGTTCTTC,CASREGTRYHEQFF
many,TRBJ2-1,TRBD2,TRBV20-1,TGCAGTGCCAGAAGCGGGAGCATCGGGAATGAGCAGTTCTTC,CSARSGSIGNEQFF
many,TRBJ2-7,TRBD2,TRBV12-3/TRBV12-4,TGTGCCAGCAGTTTGAGCGGGACCTCCTACGAGCAGTACTTC,CASSLSGTSYEQYF
NA,TRBJ2-1,TRBD2,TRBV20-1,TGCAGTGCTCCATCGACTAGCGGGGGGCCCCATGAGCAGTTCTTC,CSAPSTSGGPHEQFF
NA,TRBJ2-3,NA,TRBV6-2/TRBV6-3,TGTGCCAGCAGTTACTCGTCCTTCACAGATACGCAGTATTTT,CASSYSSFTDTQYF
NA,TRBJ2-1,NA,TRBV27,TGTGCCAGCAGTTCGACTAGAACCGCGGAGTTCTTC,CASSSTRTAEFF
few,TRBJ2-5,NA,TRBV12-3/TRBV12-4,TGTGCCAGCAGCCTGAGCGAGTCTGAGACCCAGTACTTC,CASSLSESETQYF
NA,TRBJ2-5,NA,TRBV15,TGTGCCACCAGCAGAGAGAGGACAGAAGAGACCCAGTACTTC,CATSRERTEETQYF
few,TRBJ1-1,NA,TRBV20-1,TGCAGTGCTTCGGAGGGACCTGTGGGTGAAGCTTTCTTT,CSASEGPVGEAFF
few,TRBJ2-5,NA,TRBV7-2,TGTGCCAGCAGCTTAGGGATAAGACGGGAGACCCAGTACTTC,CASSLGIRRETQYF
NA,TRBJ2-2,NA,TRBV9,TGTGCCAGCAGCGTGCAGGGTACCACCGGGGAGCTGTTTTTT,CASSVQGTTGELFF
NA,TRBJ2-7,TRBD2,TRBV7-6,TGTGCCAGCAGCCGGACTAGCGGGGGGATTGGGGAGCAGTACTTC,CASSRTSGGIGEQYF
many,TRBJ2-3,NA,TRBV6-2/TRBV6-3,TGTGCCAGCAGTTACCGGGACTTCACAGATACGCAGTATTTT,CASSYRDFTDTQYF
few,TRBJ2-1,NA,TRBV24-1,TGTGCCACCAGTGATTCCGTAGGGAATGAGCAGTTCTTC,CATSDSVGNEQFF
few,TRBJ2-1,TRBD2,TRBV20-1,TGCAGTGCTAGGCCAGCACTAGCGGGTATTAGTGAGCAGTTCTTC,CSARPALAGISEQFF
few,TRBJ2-7,TRBD1,TRBV10-3,TGTGCCATCAGTGGGGGGACAGGGGGCGGAGGGCAGTACTTC,CAISGGTGGGGQYF
few,TRBJ2-3,TRBD1,TRBV6-5,TGTGCCAGCAGTTACGGCGGACAGGGGACAGATACGCAGTATTTT,CASSYGGQGTDTQYF
many,TRBJ2-1,NA,TRBV4-1,TGCGCCAGCAGCCAAGATCTGAATTACTACAATGAGCAGTTCTTC,CASSQDLNYYNEQFF
few,TRBJ1-5,NA,TRBV18,TGTGCCAGCTCACCGACCGGGACACTTAGCAATCAGCCCCAGCATTTT,CASSPTGTLSNQPQHF
many,TRBJ1-5,NA,TRBV7-2,TGTGCCAGCAGTCTCTCGGGGCCTGCCCAGCCCCAGCATTTT,CASSLSGPAQPQHF
NA,TRBJ2-1,TRBD2,TRBV7-3,TGTGCCAGCAGCTCGCCGGGACTAGCGGGAGCGATCGCCAATGAGCAGTTCTTC,CASSSPGLAGAIANEQFF
NA,TRBJ2-2,NA,TRBV12-3/TRBV12-4,TGTGCCAGCAGTTTATTAGGACCACTCAGAACCGGGGAGCTGTTTTTT,CASSLLGPLRTGELFF
few,TRBJ2-5,TRBD2,TRBV20-1,TGCAGTGCTAGAGGATCTAGCGGTGGCGTCACCCAGTACTTC,CSARGSSGGVTQYF
NA,TRBJ2-1,TRBD2,TRBV2,TGTGCCAGCAGTATAGCGGGGGGCGATTGGGATGAGCAGTTCTTC,CASSIAGGDWDEQFF
NA,TRBJ1-1,TRBD1,TRBV12-3/TRBV12-4,TGTGCCACCAGTCTTGTCGGGACAGGGATGGCTTTCTTT,CATSLVGTGMAFF
few,TRBJ2-1,TRBD2,TRBV6-2/TRBV6-3,TGTGCCAGCAGTTACTGGCTAGCGGACAATGAGCAGTTCTTC,CASSYWLADNEQFF
few,TRBJ1-6,TRBD1,TRBV30,TGTGCCTGGAGCAAACAGGGGGCCACATCACCCCTCCACTTT,CAWSKQGATSPLHF
NA,TRBJ2-2,NA,TRBV3-1,TGTGCCTCCTGCCAAGGTTCCGGAGACACCGGGGAGCTGTTTTTT,CASCQGSGDTGELFF
NA,TRBJ2-7,TRBD2,TRBV20-1,TGCAGTGCTCCTCACCTACTAGCGGGAGGGCCCAACGAGCAGTACTTC,CSAPHLLAGGPNEQYF
NA,TRBJ2-7,TRBD1,TRBV27,TGTGCCAGCAGTTCCCCCGGGACAGTTGGCTACGAGCAGTACTTC,CASSSPGTVGYEQYF
NA,TRBJ1-5,TRBD1,TRBV6-1,TGTGCTAGCGGCACAGGGGGCGCTTTTTTAGGCCAGCCCCAGCATTTT,CASGTGGAFLGQPQHF
few,TRBJ1-2,NA,TRBV6-4,TGTGCCAGCAGTGACTCATTGGGCGGCTACACCTTC,CASSDSLGGYTF
many,TRBJ2-1,TRBD2,TRBV29-1,TGCAGCGTTGAACCCGGACTAGCGGAAACCTACAATGAGCAGTTCTTC,CSVEPGLAETYNEQFF
many,TRBJ2-2,TRBD2,TRBV5-1,TGCGCCAGCAGCTTAGGACTAGCGGGGAACACCGGGGAGCTGTTTTTT,CASSLGLAGNTGELFF
NA,TRBJ1-1,TRBD1,TRBV7-9,TGTGCCAGCAGACCCGGGACAGTGAACACTGAAGCTTTCTTT,CASRPGTVNTEAFF
NA,TRBJ2-7,NA,TRBV10-3,TGTGCCATCGGGGGTCCCCGAGGAGAGGCCTACGAGCAGTACTTC,CAIGGPRGEAYEQYF
many,TRBJ2-3,NA,TRBV18,TGTGCCAGCTCACCCGCAGATACGCAGTATTTT,CASSPADTQYF
NA,TRBJ1-1,NA,TRBV5-6,TGTGCCAGCAGCTTGGGCCCCGGGGGGAGAGGCACTGAAGCTTTCTTT,CASSLGPGGRGTEAFF
many,TRBJ2-7,NA,TRBV29-1,TGCAGCGTCGAACTCCCTCATGGACCCTCTTCCGAGCAGTACTTC,CSVELPHGPSSEQYF
many,TRBJ2-7,TRBD1,TRBV29-1,TGCAGCGTTGAAGACTTTAGGACAGGGGGGAACGAGCAGTACTTC,CSVEDFRTGGNEQYF
few,TRBJ1-3,NA,TRBV4-1,TGCGCCAGCAGCCAATATGGGTCTATTGGAAACACCATATATTTT,CASSQYGSIGNTIYF
NA,TRBJ1-1,NA,TRBV20-1,TGCAGTGCTAGAGATGCAGAACGTATTGGTGAAGCTTTCTTT,CSARDAERIGEAFF
few,TRBJ1-6,NA,TRBV3-1,TGTGCCACCTTCGCCTTGGGAAATTCACCCCTCCACTTT,CATFALGNSPLHF
NA,TRBJ2-1,NA,TRBV7-6,TGTGCCAGCAGCTTAAACCGACAGGCCGCCGTGTTCTTC,CASSLNRQAAVFF
NA,TRBJ1-5,NA,TRBV2,TGTGCCAGCAGTGAAACTATAAATCAGCCCCAGCATTTT,CASSETINQPQHF
NA,TRBJ2-7,TRBD2,TRBV7-2,TGTGCCAGCAGCTCCGGGACTAGTGAGAGGCAGCAGTACTTC,CASSSGTSERQQYF